This T cell receptor beta chain originates from a study of T cell responses to AZD1222 COVID-19 vaccine. Trimming took off 2 bases at V and 11 bases at J, with 12 bases between the two ends. The CDR3 has 12 residues. From germline, CDR1 is MDHEN and CDR2 SYDVKM. Sequencing was performed with immunoSEQ multiplex PCR; in TCRdb, only in-frame clones are kept and a portion is missing. This sample has roughly 170,000 clones, with around 94% found just once. Material: peripheral blood, obtained 28 days after the second AZD1222 dose. The TCR sequence derives from an adult who received the AZD1222 COVID-19 vaccine. The chain couples TRBV28 to TRBJ1-2; tentative D call: TRBD1 (5 bases). This CDR3 reads CASSLRGPGYTF. As DNA, the CDR3 is TGTGCCAGCAGTTTACGGGGACCGGGATACACCTTC.